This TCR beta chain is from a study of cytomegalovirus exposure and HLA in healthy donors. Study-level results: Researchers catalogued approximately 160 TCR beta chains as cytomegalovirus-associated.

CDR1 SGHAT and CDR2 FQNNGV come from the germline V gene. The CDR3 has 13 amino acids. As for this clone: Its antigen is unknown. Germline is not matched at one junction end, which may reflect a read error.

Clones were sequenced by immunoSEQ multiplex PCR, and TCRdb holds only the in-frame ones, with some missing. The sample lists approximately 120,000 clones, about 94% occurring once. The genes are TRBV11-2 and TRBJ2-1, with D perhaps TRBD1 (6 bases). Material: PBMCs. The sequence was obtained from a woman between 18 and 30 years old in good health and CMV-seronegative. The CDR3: CASSIDRNNEQFF. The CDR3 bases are TGTGCCAGCAGCATAGACAGGAACAATGAGCAGTTCTTC.